These 4 T cell receptor beta chains share one sample of origin, sequenced in a study of T cell responses to AZD1222 COVID-19 vaccine. Method: immunoSEQ multiplex PCR; TCRdb's copy keeps in-frame clones and lacks some. The table shows 100,000 to 150,000 clones, with 75% to 95% occurring only once. This sample comprised peripheral blood, obtained on day 0 of AZD1222 vaccination. All receptors come from an adult in good health.

V usage is TRBV29-1 and J usage is TRBJ2-1; TRBD2 agrees at 7 bases. The V segment lost 4 bases and the J segment 5 bases; nucleotides outside the gene matches: 8. Germline lookup yields CDR1 SQVTM and CDR2 ANQGSEA. The CDR3 is 14 residues long. CDR3 loop: CSVVPSGFHNEQFF. CDR3 coding DNA: TGCAGCGTTGTCCCTAGCGGCTTTCACAATGAGCAGTTCTTC.

The chain combines TRBV7-9 with TRBJ2-1; D not certain. The CDR3 has 13 amino acids. CDR1 is SEHNR, CDR2 FQNEAQ, per germline (reference sequence). With 3 bases removed from V and 5 bases from J, the gap between germline ends came to 8 bases. This CDR3 reads CASSLGTHNEQFF. For the CDR3, the DNA is TGTGCCAGCAGCTTGGGAACTCACAATGAGCAGTTCTTC.

The V call is TRBV15, the J call TRBJ1-1, with 10 bases matching TRBD1. The germline gives CDR1 LNHNV, CDR2 YYDKDF (reference sequence). Losses at the gene ends were 3 bases for V and 3 bases for J; bases not matched to a gene: 7. The CDR3 consists of 16 residues. Written as DNA, the CDR3 is TGTGCCACCAGCAGGATGACAGGGGGCTGGGACACTGAAGCTTTCTTT. Translation gives CATSRMTGGWDTEAFF.

The chain couples TRBV24-1 to TRBJ1-5, with D unresolved. The germline V and J ends were trimmed by 3 bases and 7 bases, with 9 bases remaining between them. The CDR3 is 13 residues long. Germline lookup yields CDR1 KGHDR and CDR2 SFDVKD. The DNA for the CDR3 is TGTGCCACCAGTGATGAAAAAAGCCAGCCCCAGCATTTT. It translates to CATSDEKSQPQHF.